This T cell receptor (beta chain) was retrieved from a study of control samples from healthy donors and cancer patients. This table comes from immunoSEQ multiplex PCR, and its TCRdb copy is limited to in-frame clones, with some not included. The table has about 48,000 clones, 93% seen once. CDR1 is LNHNV, CDR2 YYDKDF, per germline (reference sequence). This CDR3 comprises 16 residues. Comment on this clone: One end of the junction is discordant with germline, which a read error may explain.

J is TRBJ1-5 and V is TRBV15; D perhaps matches TRBD1 (6 bases). The sequence derives from a woman in her forties or fifties with head and neck cancer. Material: PBMCs. The DNA for the CDR3 is TGTGCCACCAGCAGAGACCCGGGGGCAGGCAATCAGTCCCAGCATTTT. This translates into CATSRDPGAGNQSQHF.